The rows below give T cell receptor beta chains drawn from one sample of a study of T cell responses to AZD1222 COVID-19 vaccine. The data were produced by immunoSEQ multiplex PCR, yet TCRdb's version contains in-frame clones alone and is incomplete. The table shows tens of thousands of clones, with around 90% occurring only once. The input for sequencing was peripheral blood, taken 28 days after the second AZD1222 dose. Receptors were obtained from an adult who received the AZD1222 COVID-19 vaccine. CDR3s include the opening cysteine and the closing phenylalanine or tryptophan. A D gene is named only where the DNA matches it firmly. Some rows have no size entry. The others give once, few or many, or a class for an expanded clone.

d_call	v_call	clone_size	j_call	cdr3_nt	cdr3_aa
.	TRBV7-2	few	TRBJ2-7	TGTGCCAGCAGCTTAATCCCGGGTACCTACGAGCAGTACTTC	CASSLIPGTYEQYF
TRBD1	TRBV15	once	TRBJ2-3	TGTGCCACCAGCACCACTCGGACAGGGGATCGCACAGATACGCAGTATTTT	CATSTTRTGDRTDTQYF
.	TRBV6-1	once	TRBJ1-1	TGTGCCAGCAGTGAGTCGCAGGTTGGTGCGACTGAAGCTTTCTTT	CASSESQVGATEAFF
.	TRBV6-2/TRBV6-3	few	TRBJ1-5	TGTGCCAGCAGCCCACCGGGACGGCGCGGTAATCAGCCCCAGCATTTT	CASSPPGRRGNQPQHF
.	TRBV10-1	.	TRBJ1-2	TGCGCCAGCAGTGAGTCAGCGGGATCTGGCTACACCTTC	CASSESAGSGYTF
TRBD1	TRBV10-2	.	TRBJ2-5	TGCGCCTCCGGGACAGGGGAGGCCCAGTACTTC	CASGTGEAQYF
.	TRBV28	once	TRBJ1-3	TGTGCCAGCAGTTTTTTGGGGGCTGGAAACACCATATATTTT	CASSFLGAGNTIYF
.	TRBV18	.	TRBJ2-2	TGTGCCAGCTCACCACCAACGGCCAGGGCAGGCGGGGAGCTGTTTTTT	CASSPPTARAGGELFF
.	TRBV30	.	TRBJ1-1	TGTGCCCTATCTGCCCGGGTGGAGACTGAAGCTTTCTTT	CALSARVETEAFF
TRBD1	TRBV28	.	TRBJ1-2	TGTGCCAGCAGTTTTCTTTTGACCCAGGGGGCTAATGGCTACACCTTC	CASSFLLTQGANGYTF
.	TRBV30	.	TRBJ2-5	TGTGCCTGGAGTCCAACGACAACGGTAGAGACCCAGTACTTC	CAWSPTTTVETQYF
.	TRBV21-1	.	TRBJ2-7	TGTGCCAGCAGCAAAGGATGGACAAGGAGCTCCTACGAGCAGTACTTC	CASSKGWTRSSYEQYF
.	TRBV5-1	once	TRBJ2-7	TGCGCCAGCAGCGACGGGGGAGCCCACGAGCAGTACTTC	CASSDGGAHEQYF
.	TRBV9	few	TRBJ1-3	TGTGCCAGCAGCGTGTTGCCCGAGAGCTCTGGAAACACCATATATTTT	CASSVLPESSGNTIYF
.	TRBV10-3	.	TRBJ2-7	TGTGCCATCAGTGAGTTGGGGGACACCTACGAGCAGTACTTC	CAISELGDTYEQYF
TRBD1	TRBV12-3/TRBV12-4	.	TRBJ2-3	TGTGCCAGCAGTCCGACAGGGCAAGATACGCAGTATTTT	CASSPTGQDTQYF
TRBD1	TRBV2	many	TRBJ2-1	TGTGCCAGCAGTCTAAGGACAGGGCCCTCTCTCTACAATGAGCAGTTCTTC	CASSLRTGPSLYNEQFF
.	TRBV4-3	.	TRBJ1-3	TGCGCCAGCAGCCAATCGGACAGAGCTGGAAACACCATATATTTT	CASSQSDRAGNTIYF
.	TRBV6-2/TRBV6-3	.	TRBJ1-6	TGTGCCAGCAGCCCTGGGCAGCTCCTACGTCGAACCCTCCACTTT	CASSPGQLLRRTLHF
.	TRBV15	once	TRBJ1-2	TGTGCCACCAGCAGAGATCGAGGGCGTGGGTATGGCTACACCTTC	CATSRDRGRGYGYTF
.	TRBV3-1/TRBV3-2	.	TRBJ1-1	TGTGCCAGCACCAAGGCAGGGATACGTGGAACTGAAGCTTTCTTT	CASTKAGIRGTEAFF
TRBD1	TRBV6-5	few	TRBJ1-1	TGTGCCAGCGGGACAGGGAACACTGAAGCTTTCTTT	CASGTGNTEAFF
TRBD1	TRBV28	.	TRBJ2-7	TGTGCCAGCATGGACAGGGCTTCGGCCTACGAGCAGTACTTC	CASMDRASAYEQYF
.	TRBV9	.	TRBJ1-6	TGTGCCAGCAGCGTAGGGACTAGGGGGAATTCACCCCTCCACTTT	CASSVGTRGNSPLHF
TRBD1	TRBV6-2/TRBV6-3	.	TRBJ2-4	TGTGCCAGCAGTTCCGGGACAGCTTATCGGAACATTCAGTACTTC	CASSSGTAYRNIQYF
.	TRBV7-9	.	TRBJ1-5	TGTGCCAGCAGCTTAGACTGGGAAGGGAATCAGCCCCAGCATTTT	CASSLDWEGNQPQHF
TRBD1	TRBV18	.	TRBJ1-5	TGTGCCAGCTCATCTCGGGACAGGGGATTTCACAATCAGCCCCAGCATTTT	CASSSRDRGFHNQPQHF
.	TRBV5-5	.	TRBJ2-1	TGTGCCAGCAGCTTGGCCTACTACAATGAGCAGTTCTTC	CASSLAYYNEQFF
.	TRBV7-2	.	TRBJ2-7	TGTGCCAGCAGCTCTCCCGGGGAGTACTTC	CASSSPGEYF
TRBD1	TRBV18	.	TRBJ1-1	TGTGCCAGCTCACAGCAGGGGGCGGCTGAAGCTTTCTTT	CASSQQGAAEAFF
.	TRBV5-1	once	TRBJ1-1	TGCGCCAGCAGCGCCGTTGTGGGGGCCACTGAAGCTTTCTTT	CASSAVVGATEAFF
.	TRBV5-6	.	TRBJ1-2	TGTGCCAGCAGCTTGGGTGGGCGCAGCGCGTTGGGCTACACCTTC	CASSLGGRSALGYTF
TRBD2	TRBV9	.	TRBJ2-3	TGTGCCAGCAGCGTAGACGGGGGGGCAGGATATACGCAGTATTTT	CASSVDGGAGYTQYF
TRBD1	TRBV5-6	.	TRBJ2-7	TGTGCCAGCAGCGCCGGGGACAGGTTCGGGGAGCAGTACTTC	CASSAGDRFGEQYF
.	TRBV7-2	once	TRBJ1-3	TGTGCCAGCAGCCCCCTCGGACAGTCTGGAAACACCATATATTTT	CASSPLGQSGNTIYF
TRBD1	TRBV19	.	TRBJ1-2	TGTGCCAGTAGTATGAGGACAGGGGAGTATGGCTACACCTTC	CASSMRTGEYGYTF
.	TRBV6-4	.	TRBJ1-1	TGTGCCAGCAGTGCCGGTGTGAGGGCTCACGGGGCTGAAGCTTTCTTT	CASSAGVRAHGAEAFF
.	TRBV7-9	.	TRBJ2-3	TGTGCCAGCAGCTCCGTGCGTCTGGTTTCTAGGGGTGAGGGAGATACGCAGTATTTT	CASSSVRLVSRGEGDTQYF
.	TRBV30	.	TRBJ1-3	TGTGCCTGGAGCGAGGGTACCTCTGGAAACACCATATATTTT	CAWSEGTSGNTIYF
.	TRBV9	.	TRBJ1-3	TGTGCCAGCAGCGCAGGGACATCCGTCGGAAACACCATATATTTT	CASSAGTSVGNTIYF